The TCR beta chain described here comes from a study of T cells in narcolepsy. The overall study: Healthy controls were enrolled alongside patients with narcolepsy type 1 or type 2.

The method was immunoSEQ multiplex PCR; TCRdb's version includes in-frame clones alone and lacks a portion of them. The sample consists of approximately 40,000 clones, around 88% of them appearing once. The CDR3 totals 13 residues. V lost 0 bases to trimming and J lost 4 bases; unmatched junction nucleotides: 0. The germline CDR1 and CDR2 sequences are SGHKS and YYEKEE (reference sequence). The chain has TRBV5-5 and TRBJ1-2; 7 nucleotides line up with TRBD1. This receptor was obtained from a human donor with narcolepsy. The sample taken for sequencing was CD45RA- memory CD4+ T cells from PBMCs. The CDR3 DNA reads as TGTGCCAGCAGCTTGGCAGGGGGCTATGGCTACACCTTC. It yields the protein CASSLAGGYGYTF.